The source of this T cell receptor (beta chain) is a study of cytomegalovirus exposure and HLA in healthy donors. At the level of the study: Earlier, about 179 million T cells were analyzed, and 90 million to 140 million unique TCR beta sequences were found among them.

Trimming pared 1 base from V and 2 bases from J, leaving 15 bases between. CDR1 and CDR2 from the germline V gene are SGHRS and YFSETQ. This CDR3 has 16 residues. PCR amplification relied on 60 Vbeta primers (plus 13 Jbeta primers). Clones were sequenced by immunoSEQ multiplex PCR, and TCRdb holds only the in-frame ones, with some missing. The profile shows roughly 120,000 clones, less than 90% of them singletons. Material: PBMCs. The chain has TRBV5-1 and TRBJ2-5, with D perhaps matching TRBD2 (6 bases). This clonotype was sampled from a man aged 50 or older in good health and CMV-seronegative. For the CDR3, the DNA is TGCGCCAGCAGCTTGAGTGCGGGGAGTGGGCAAGAGACCCAGTACTTC. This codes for CASSLSAGSGQETQYF.